This passage covers 5 T cell receptor beta chains from one sample sequenced in a study of T cell responses to AZD1222 COVID-19 vaccine. Clones were read by immunoSEQ multiplex PCR, and TCRdb kept only the in-frame ones, dropping some. The sample lists 200,000 or so clones, about 87% seen once, with about 3% in the top ten. Sequenced here: peripheral blood, sampled on day 0 of MenACWY control vaccination. These TCRs come from an adult in good health.

V and J are TRBV9 and TRBJ1-1; TRBD1 might be the D (5 bases). V was trimmed by 4 bases and J by 3 bases, leaving 16 bases between them. Germline lookup yields CDR1 SGDLS and CDR2 YYNGEE. The CDR3 spans 15 residues. The CDR3 nucleotides are TGTGCCAGCAGCCATACAGGTGGGGTAGACACTGAAGCTTTCTTT. Protein product: CASSHTGGVDTEAFF. The full variable domain, in which reference TRBV9 and TRBJ1-1 provide the parts outside the CDR3, is DSGVTQTPKHLITATGQRVTLRCSPRSGDLSVYWYQQSLDQGLQFLIQYYNGEERAKGNILERFSAQQFPDLHSELNLSSLELGDSALYFCASSHTGGVDTEAFFGQGTRLTVV.

The rearrangement uses TRBV7-3 and TRBJ2-7, with D tentatively TRBD1 (5 bases). V shed 4 bases and J shed 2 bases, with 6 bases lying between them. There are 12 residues in the CDR3. CDR1 SGHTA and CDR2 FQGTGA come from the germline V gene. Here the CDR3 reads CASSSTAYEQYF. The CDR3 DNA follows: TGTGCCAGCAGCTCGACAGCCTACGAGCAGTACTTC.

The genes are TRBV6-5 and TRBJ2-1, with 7 bases aligning to TRBD1. Germline CDR1 is MNHEY and CDR2 is SVGAGI. The CDR3 covers 13 residues. Trimming cost V 2 bases and J 10 bases; bases outside gene matches: 5. CDR3 DNA: TGTGCCAGCAGTTACACCGGGACAGCAGAGCAGTTCTTC. Translated: CASSYTGTAEQFF.

The V call is TRBV24-1, the J call TRBJ2-4, with D possibly TRBD2 on 6 matching bases. The CDR3 length is 13 residues. Trimming removed 3 bases at V and 5 bases at J, with 7 bases between. The germline CDR1 and CDR2 sequences are KGHDR and SFDVKD. The CDR3 coding sequence is TGTGCCACCAGTGATCCGGGAGAAAACATTCAGTACTTC. Protein: CATSDPGENIQYF.

The rearrangement uses TRBV7-2 and TRBJ1-1; D is unclear. Deletions cut 5 bases from V and 1 base from J, with 5 bases between. The CDR3 sequence is 12 residues long. CDR1 SGHTA and CDR2 FQGNSA come from the germline V gene. CDR3 DNA sequence: TGTGCCAGCAGCCCTGCGAACACTGAAGCTTTCTTT. It codes for CASSPANTEAFF.